The clone carrying this T cell receptor (beta chain) was seen more than once but under ten times. What it binds is unknown. The data were taken from a study of graft-versus-host responses after intestinal transplantation. Clones were sequenced by immunoSEQ multiplex PCR, and TCRdb holds only the in-frame ones, with some missing. The table records just under 65,000 clones, over 90% of them present only once. This CDR3 has 14 amino acids. V was shortened by 5 bases and J by 4 bases, with 12 bases between the two germline ends. Germline CDR1 reads MNHNS; CDR2 reads SASEGT. The J gene is TRBJ1-5, the V gene TRBV6-1; perhaps TRBD1 as D (6 bases). The clonotype was recovered from a human donor who was the organ donor for an intestinal transplant. The sequencing used unstimulated CD8+ T cells sorted from spleen or lymph node cells, collected before transplant. CDR3: CASSQRTENQPQHF. As DNA, the CDR3 is TGTGCCAGCAGTCAACGGACAGAGAATCAGCCCCAGCATTTT.